The clone carrying this T cell receptor (beta chain) was seen a few times. The antigen is unknown. J gave up 0 bases and V 0 bases, and 5 bases lay outside the gene matches. The CDR3 spans 16 residues. CDR1 is LGHNA, CDR2 YSLEER, per germline. The entry originates in a study of cytomegalovirus exposure and HLA in healthy donors. Study findings and constraints: Sequences of the TCR beta chain were said to predict the HLA-A and HLA-B alleles of most subjects accurately. What was likely a sequencing artifact was a cluster of highly shared sequence variants. It was in a later analysis that TCR association rates were seen to vary by HLA locus, highest for DRB1 and lowest for HLA-C. Both high specificity and high sensitivity reportedly marked the classifier's diagnosis of cytomegalovirus status.

It was with 60 Vbeta and 13 Jbeta primers that the PCR ran. This table comes from immunoSEQ multiplex PCR, and its TCRdb copy is limited to in-frame clones, with some not included. The sample carries approximately 150,000 clones, around 85% recorded once. The TCR comes from a male donor in good health and CMV-seronegative. This chain connects TRBV4-3 to TRBJ2-7; 7 positions agree with TRBD2. Sequencing was performed on PBMCs. For the CDR3, the DNA is TGCGCCAGCAGCCAAGATTGGGGAGGGAACTCCTACGAGCAGTACTTC. Translating gives CASSQDWGGNSYEQYF.